Presented here are 15 T cell receptor beta chains from one specimen sequenced in a study of T cell changes during pregnancy in multiple sclerosis. Clones were sequenced by immunoSEQ multiplex PCR, and TCRdb holds only the in-frame ones, with some missing. The top ten clones hold roughly 3% of a sample with some 60,000 clones, about 90% of them seen once. Sequenced here: peripheral blood, sampled in the second trimester of pregnancy. The receptors here all came from a female donor in good health, enrolled as a control in a pregnancy study.

The J gene is TRBJ1-1, the V gene TRBV4-3, with D perhaps matching TRBD1 (5 bases). Germline-derived CDR1 and CDR2 are LGHNA and YSLEER. The CDR3 is made up of 15 amino acids. V lost 4 bases, J lost 1 base, and 13 bases lay in between. CDR3 bases: TGCGCCAGCAGCCCACTGGGCCAGGGGAACACTGAAGCTTTCTTT. Amino acid sequence: CASSPLGQGNTEAFF.

The chain links TRBV28 to TRBJ1-3; D is ambiguous. Germline V gives CDR1 MDHEN, CDR2 SYDVKM. The CDR3 is 15 amino acids. Between the trimmed V and J ends, which lost 7 bases and 4 bases, there was a span of 17 bases. The CDR3 nucleotides are TGTGCCAGCACCCCTCTCGGGGTAGCAGGAAACACCATATATTTT. Encoded protein: CASTPLGVAGNTIYF.

The chain links TRBV7-2 to TRBJ1-2, with 10 bases aligning to TRBD1. This CDR3 has 15 amino acids. With 7 bases clipped from V and 2 bases from J, the junction kept 7 bases outside the gene matches. Germline V gene sequence: CDR1 SGHTA, CDR2 FQGNSA. CDR3 in amino acids: CASTPGQGYNYGYTF. The CDR3 region has the DNA TGTGCCAGCACCCCGGGACAGGGGTACAACTATGGCTACACCTTC.

The gene calls are TRBV14 and TRBJ2-5; TRBD1 aligns across 9 bases. The CDR3 loop spans 17 amino acids. The germline CDR1 and CDR2 sequences are SGHDN and FVKESK. J gave up 5 bases and V 1 base, and 11 bases lay outside the gene matches. CDR3: CASSQVRGTGGFETQYF. CDR3 nucleotide sequence: TGTGCCAGCAGCCAAGTGAGGGGAACAGGGGGCTTCGAGACCCAGTACTTC.

V is TRBV7-9 and J is TRBJ1-4; the match to TRBD1 covers 7 bases. The V and J ends lost 5 bases and 7 bases, in that order; junction bases with no gene match: 13. CDR3 size: 16 residues. The germline V gene encodes CDR1 SEHNR and CDR2 FQNEAQ (reference sequence). Written as DNA, the CDR3 is TGTGCCAGCAGCCCTCCGTCCGGGACAGAAAGTGAAAAACTGTTTTTT. This sequence encodes CASSPPSGTESEKLFF.

Here the CDR3 DNA reads TGTGCCAGCAGCGGTGGGGTTGGACACTCTATCCGAGATACGCAGTATTTT. It yields the protein CASSGGVGHSIRDTQYF. The genes are TRBV9 and TRBJ2-3, with TRBD1 as a possible D gene (5 bases). Trimming pared 3 bases from V and 5 bases from J, leaving 22 bases between. The CDR3 extends over 17 amino acids. The germline gives CDR1 SGDLS, CDR2 YYNGEE. Full variable domain (missing parts from reference TRBV9 and TRBJ2-3): DSGVTQTPKHLITATGQRVTLRCSPRSGDLSVYWYQQSLDQGLQFLIQYYNGEERAKGNILERFSAQQFPDLHSELNLSSLELGDSALYFCASSGGVGHSIRDTQYFGPGTRLTVL.

The chain is built from TRBV30 and TRBJ2-5, with 8 bases identical to TRBD1. With 5 bases clipped from V and 7 bases from J, the junction kept 9 bases outside the gene matches. The CDR3 is made up of 13 amino acids. CDR1 is GTSNPN, CDR2 SVGIG, per germline (reference sequence). This CDR3 reads CAWAGTGLPTQYF. In nucleotides, the CDR3 is TGTGCCTGGGCCGGGACAGGCCTCCCGACCCAGTACTTC.

The rearrangement links TRBV28 to TRBJ1-3; 9 bases match TRBD1. After removal of 3 bases from V and 2 bases from J, the junction contained 8 bases not matched to a gene. Germline values: CDR1 MDHEN, CDR2 SYDVKM. There are 17 residues in the CDR3. The CDR3 spells CASSFPGQGLTGNTIYF. The CDR3 DNA reads as TGTGCCAGCAGTTTTCCGGGACAGGGATTAACTGGAAACACCATATATTTT.

This chain joins TRBV19 and TRBJ2-1; 10 positions agree with TRBD2. The CDR3 is 19 amino acids. From germline, CDR1 is LNHDA and CDR2 SQIVND (reference sequence). The V and J ends lost 3 bases and 4 bases, in that order; junction bases with no gene match: 15. CDR3 sequence: CASSIAELAGGSGYNEQFF. The CDR3 bases are TGTGCCAGTAGTATCGCTGAATTAGCGGGGGGCTCAGGTTACAATGAGCAGTTCTTC.

This clone has just one count. The chain couples TRBV28 to TRBJ2-2; D is ambiguous. The CDR3 consists of 12 residues. CDR1 MDHEN and CDR2 SYDVKM come from the germline V gene. V was cut by 2 bases and J by 6 bases, with 4 bases left in between. CDR3 DNA: TGTGCCAGCAGTTTAAGCCCCGGGGAGCTGTTTTTT. Translating gives CASSLSPGELFF.

The V call is TRBV6-1, the J call TRBJ2-2; weak D call: TRBD1 (5 bases). This CDR3 comprises 13 residues. Germline V gives CDR1 MNHNS, CDR2 SASEGT. Trimming removed 6 bases at V and 1 base at J, with 6 bases between. The CDR3 DNA reads TGTGCCAGCAGGACAGTGAACACCGGGGAGCTGTTTTTT. Its protein is CASRTVNTGELFF.

The chain recombines TRBV15 with TRBJ1-5; no clear D gene. The V and J ends lost 2 bases and 3 bases respectively, with 14 bases between them. The CDR3 is 16 amino acids. The germline V gene has CDR1 LNHNV and CDR2 YYDKDF (reference sequence). In nucleotides, the CDR3 is TGTGCCACCAGCAGAAGAACGAGGGCTGACAATCAGCCCCAGCATTTT. Encoded protein: CATSRRTRADNQPQHF. Complete variable domain (other parts from reference TRBV15 and TRBJ1-5): DAMVIQNPRYQVTQFGKPVTLSCSQTLNHNVMYWYQQKSSQAPKLLFHYYDKDFNNEADTPDNFQSRRPNTSFCFLDIRSPGLGDTAMYLCATSRRTRADNQPQHFGDGTRLSIL.

By share, this clone ranks as medium-sized (0.01 to 0.1%). The V gene is TRBV19, the J gene TRBJ2-3; TRBD1 matches at 8 bases. Germline CDR1 is LNHDA and CDR2 is SQIVND (reference sequence). The V gene end was trimmed by 4 bases and the J gene end by 5 bases; junction bases not matched to a gene: 5. The CDR3 is 14 residues long. CDR3 loop: CASSTWTGRDTQYF. The CDR3 DNA reads as TGTGCCAGTAGTACTTGGACAGGGAGAGATACGCAGTATTTT. Variable domain in full (rest from reference TRBV19 and TRBJ2-3): DGGITQSPKYLFRKEGQNVTLSCEQNLNHDAMYWYRQDPGQGLRLIYYSQIVNDFQKGDIAEGYSVSREKKESFPLTVTSAQKNPTAFYLCASSTWTGRDTQYFGPGTRLTVL.

V gene TRBV4-1 combines with J gene TRBJ2-2; TRBD1 matches at 10 bases. This CDR3 has 19 amino acids. J gave up 5 bases and V 7 bases, and 19 bases lay outside the gene matches. The germline CDR1 and CDR2 sequences are MGHRA and YSYEKL. The CDR3 reads CASTPLGGTGVILTGELFF. In DNA form, the CDR3 reads TGCGCCAGCACCCCCCTTGGGGGGACAGGGGTAATCTTAACCGGGGAGCTGTTTTTT.

CDR3 nucleotide sequence: TGTGCCAGCAGCCCGCGACTAGCGGGGGGGCTGTTCACCGGGGAGCTGTTTTTT. Protein product: CASSPRLAGGLFTGELFF. The chain joins TRBV5-6 to TRBJ2-2; TRBD2 aligns across 14 bases. V shed 4 bases, J shed 4 bases, and the junction held 9 bases outside the gene matches. The V gene's germline CDR1 is SGHDT and CDR2 YYEEEE. CDR3 length equals 18 residues.